This T cell receptor beta chain was recovered during a study of blood T cell repertoires in COVID-19 (dated by TCRdb to the early 2020s). At the level of the whole study: Samples covering the acute and convalescent phases of COVID-19 were provided by collaborators in the United States, Italy and Spain. The material from the prospective study consisted of cDNA or gDNA derived from T cells, B-cell-depleted T cells, or PBMCs. Subjects who had been exposed to COVID-19, were actively infected with it, or had recovered from it provided the deeply sampled blood TCRbeta repertoires that made up the dataset. The repertoires were made available in a free public database intended to serve as a resource for research on the immune response to SARS-CoV-2. The samples were drawn from the first 160 participants of the ongoing ImmuneRACE study and from 1,254 subjects provided by 6 global collaborators. Nearly every sample came with metadata listing a de-identified subject ID, COVID-19 status, age in years and sex. Where available, HLA class I and class II types were obtained from metadata supplied by the sample provider rather than from assay-based typing.

Including the terminal cysteine and phenylalanine, the CDR3 comprises 14 residues. This entry keeps only the CDR3 DNA: 42 bases, framed from base 1. TCRbeta CDR3 regions were amplified from genomic DNA using the immunoSEQ Assay, a bias-controlled multiplex PCR. The original methods were these. The number of nucleated cells in each sample was estimated from the amplification of reference gene primers within the assay. Sequence reads were collapsed and filtered to measure the absolute abundance of every unique TCRbeta CDR3 rearrangement. For each sample, productive Simpson clonality was calculated by taking the square root of Simpson's diversity index across productive rearrangements. TCRdb carries this immuneACCESS record with in-frame sequences only. Its versions omit some clonotypes, under half of them owing to an unresolved V gene in the studies checked, with the rest unexplained. D and trimming come from the DNA, and the V and J calls and clone size come from that table. The sample table shows 95,000 to 150,000 clones, and over 65% are seen once. The ten largest make up 3.9% of the sample.

Results and caveats for the whole study, not just this receptor: The amount of clinical and demographic metadata varied by source and participant and was provided uncurated.

Note on this clone: Its antigen specificity is not known. The record has no base qualities; no much larger clone is one base away.

Each collaborating institution followed its own protocols to collect whole blood in K2EDTA tubes. For TCRbeta analysis, collaborators shipped samples as frozen whole blood, isolated PBMCs, or DNA extracted from either of those sample types. Source material: peripheral blood. This receptor chain uses TRBV12-1 and TRBJ2-5; no DNA check was done on the table's D call, TRBD1. TRBV12-1 constitutes a pseudogene. The clonotype was recovered from a man aged 60 to 69 with acute or convalescent COVID-19. The nucleotide sequence reads as follows: TGTGCCAGCAGCTTTAGAGGGGGAAAAGAGACCCAGTACTTC. Its amino acids are CASSFRGGKETQYF.